The entry that follows covers one TCR beta chain sequence. This entry comes from a study of OX40 agonist ivuxolimab in advanced cancers. Method: immunoSEQ multiplex PCR; TCRdb's copy keeps in-frame clones and lacks some. The sample has about 96,000 clones; more than 80% are singletons. V lost 2 bases and J lost 3, with 10 bases in between. CDR3 length equals 14 residues. The germline V gene has CDR1 SGHTA and CDR2 FQGNSA. The chain employs TRBV7-2 and TRBJ1-2; unclear D gene. Specimen: CD4+ or CD8+ T cells sorted from blood, collected in a trial of the OX40 agonist ivuxolimab. This sequence originates from an adult with an advanced solid tumor such as melanoma, head and neck, liver or kidney cancer. Here the CDR3 DNA reads TGTGCCAGCAGCTTATCCTCGACGGACTATGGCTACACCTTC. The encoded protein is CASSLSSTDYGYTF.